This T cell receptor (beta chain) is from a study of T cells in tumors after PD-1 blockade. In the study overall: During anti-PD-1 treatment, some patients continued daily vismodegib 150 mg. Peripheral blood samples averaged approximately 37,000 unique clonotypes and 95,000 to 120,000 templates.

General study results and limits: Blood contained about 40% of the tumor's TCR clonotypes.

Tumor or blood genomic DNA was sequenced, with inputs of about 550 ng to 6,004 ng. Profiled with immunoSEQ multiplex PCR; TCRdb holds only in-frame clones, not every one. There are approximately 6,100 clones in the sample; around 80% occur only once, and 40% to 50% lies in the top ten. This CDR3 has 21 amino acids. V gave up 4 bases and J gave up 0 bases, with 27 bases separating them. In germline, CDR1 is MNHEY, CDR2 SMNVEV (reference sequence). This clone was counted only a few times. Its antigen is not known. The rearrangement uses TRBV27 and TRBJ2-2; D is perhaps TRBD1 (6 bases). The clonotype comes from a human donor with advanced basal cell or squamous cell carcinoma (not recorded which). The sample here was PBMCs, taken after anti-PD-1 therapy. The CDR3 spells CASSSQLPRRGLTANTGELFF. The CDR3 DNA follows: TGTGCCAGCAGTTCCCAACTACCCCGCAGGGGCCTTACCGCGAACACCGGGGAGCTGTTTTTT.